This passage covers 5 T cell receptor beta chains from one sample sequenced in a study of tumor-infiltrating lymphocytes in primary liver carcinoma. Co-extraction yielded RNA and DNA from roughly 20-30 mg of unsorted bulk tissue. The template, roughly 0.45 ug total RNA, yielded TCR beta cDNA made with a constant-region primer. Slightly modified ARM-PCR with three nested multiplex PCR rounds yielded TCR beta libraries. In the first two PCR rounds, TRBV1-TRBV30 forward primers were paired with a C-beta reverse primer, and each round lasted roughly 10 cycles. Each CDR3 protein is one row after TCRdb ran MiXCR on the multiplex PCR reads. Here the sample spans 150,000 to 200,000 distinct CDR3 sequences, around four fifths being singletons. The sample taken for sequencing was tumor tissue from primary liver carcinoma. The receptors come from a man aged 40-55 years with primary liver carcinoma and hepatitis B virus infection.

A single count supports this clonotype. The conserved final phenylalanine or tryptophan is absent from the CDR3, which likely points to a read error. In nucleotides, the CDR3 is TGCAGCGCCATGACATTTGGGACAGGCACTCCCTACGAGCAGTACTCC. Its translation: CSAMTFGTGTPYEQYS. The chain carries TRBV29-1 and TRBJ2-7; 8 nucleotides line up with TRBD1. Germline V gene sequence: CDR1 SQVTM, CDR2 ANQGSEA. The length of the CDR3 is 16 residues. With V trimmed by 7 bases and J by 2 bases, 16 bases remained unmatched.

The V and J genes are TRBV5-4 and TRBJ1-1; 8 bases fit TRBD1. This CDR3 is built from 15 residues. With V trimmed by 5 bases and J by 3 bases, 9 bases remained unmatched. The germline gives CDR1 SGHNT, CDR2 YYREEE (reference sequence). DNA for the CDR3: TGTGCCAGCAGGTTCTCGACAGGGGCCTACACTGAAGCTTTCTTT. Amino acid sequence: CASRFSTGAYTEAFF.

As for this clonotype: The junction departs from the called germline gene at one end, perhaps through a read error. This chain connects TRBV6-2 or TRBV6-3 to TRBJ1-5; D uncertain. CDR1 and CDR2 from the germline V gene are MNHEY and SVGEGT. The CDR3 consists of 15 residues. The CDR3 sequence: CASTPVPMSNQSQHF. Here the CDR3 DNA reads TGTGCCAGCACCCCGGTCCCCATGAGCAATCAGTCCCAGCATTTC.

Concerning this clonotype itself: The conserved phenylalanine or tryptophan normally closing the CDR3 is absent here, so this likely arose from a read error. The DNA is omitted, as the CDR3 cannot be located on it reliably, and the CDR3 follows TCRdb's listing. The rearrangement uses TRBV29-1 and TRBJ2-7; the DNA was not compared with TRBD1, the D call given in the table. The CDR3 numbers 14 amino acids, ends counted. Per the germline V gene, CDR1 is SQVTM and CDR2 is ANQGSEA. The CDR3: CSVPDRVDRVEHYY.

On this clonotype itself: This may stem from a read error, because a much larger clone lies one nucleotide away. The conserved phenylalanine or tryptophan normally closing the CDR3 is absent here, so this likely arose from a read error. This rearrangement joins TRBV30 to TRBJ1-1; 7 bases agree with TRBD1. The V gene's germline CDR1 is GTSNPN and CDR2 SVGIG (reference sequence). Trimming cost V 5 bases and J 4 bases; bases outside gene matches: 10. The CDR3 loop spans 14 amino acids. CDR3 bases: TGTGCCTGGCGCCAATTACAGGGGTTCACTGAAGCTTTCTGT. This gives the protein CAWRQLQGFTEAFC.